Sequencing of this T cell receptor (beta chain) was carried out in a study of cytomegalovirus exposure and HLA in healthy donors. Study-level results: An analysis done earlier found most TCR beta V segments productive about 90% or about 30% of the time. TCR beta V- and J-gene trimming was later associated with a missense DCLRE1C variant.

Of note for this clone: The target antigen is unknown.

PCR employed 60 Vbeta and 13 Jbeta primers. Profiled with immunoSEQ multiplex PCR; TCRdb holds only in-frame clones, not every one. The profile shows more than 200,000 clones, about four fifths of them singletons. Per germline, CDR1 SGHRS and CDR2 YFSETQ. The CDR3 has 15 residues. Between the trimmed V and J ends, which lost 3 bases and 6 bases, there was a span of 16 bases. The receptor was isolated from a man in his forties in good health and CMV-seropositive. Sequencing was carried out using PBMCs. V is TRBV5-1 and J is TRBJ2-1; maybe TRBD1 (5 bases). The CDR3 reads CASSYQGYTANEQFF. DNA of the CDR3: TGCGCCAGCAGCTATCAGGGATATACGGCCAATGAGCAGTTCTTC.